This T cell receptor (beta chain) was captured by sequencing in a study of blood T cells in healthy people across ages. The authors ran a second PCR of roughly 6 to 12 cycles using a sample-barcoded 5' primer and a J-beta primer mix. Via MiXCR, TCRdb re-called the 5' RACE reads, giving one row per CDR3 protein. The sample contains 550,000 to 750,000 distinct CDR3 sequences, around 21% of which appear only once. This clonotype was observed a few times. Its antigen is unknown. Study-level points and caveats: Higher diversity and more naive CD4+ cells were features of long-lived donors, compared to aged donors.

This TCR derives from a man aged 65-85 years in good health. The sample consisted of blood.

CDR3: CASSQYLAGVTDTQYF. The CDR3 DNA follows: TGCGCCAGCAGCCAATACTTAGCGGGGGTTACAGATACGCAGTATTTT. The genes are TRBV4-3 and TRBJ2-3; 9 bases are shared with TRBD2. CDR1 LGHNA and CDR2 YSLEER come from the germline V gene. This CDR3 region has 16 residues. Germline trimming cut 2 bases from V and 3 bases from J; bases unmatched to any gene: 6.